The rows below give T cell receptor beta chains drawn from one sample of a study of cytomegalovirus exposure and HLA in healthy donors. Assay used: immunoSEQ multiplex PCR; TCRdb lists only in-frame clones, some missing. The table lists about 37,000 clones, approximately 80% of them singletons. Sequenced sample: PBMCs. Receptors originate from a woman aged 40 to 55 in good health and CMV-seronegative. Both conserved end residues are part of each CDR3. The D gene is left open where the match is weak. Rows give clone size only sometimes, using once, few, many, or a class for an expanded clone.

CDR3nt: TGTGCCACCAGCAGAGACGGGATAGGGGCTAGCGGGGGGTGGGGGAAAACAGATACGCAGTATTTT; CDR3aa: CATSRDGIGASGGWGKTDTQYF; j_gene: TRBJ2-3; v_gene: TRBV15; d_gene: TRBD2; abundance: few
CDR3nt: TGTGCCAGCAGTCCCGGGACAGGGGAAATCCAAGAGACCCAGTACTTC; CDR3aa: CASSPGTGEIQETQYF; j_gene: TRBJ2-5; v_gene: TRBV2; d_gene: TRBD1; abundance: .
CDR3nt: TGTGCCAGCGGGGGACAGGGTCCCTACGAGCAGTACTTC; CDR3aa: CASGGQGPYEQYF; j_gene: TRBJ2-7; v_gene: TRBV25-1; d_gene: TRBD1; abundance: .
CDR3nt: TGTGCCAGTCGGTGGACTTATAATTCACCCCTCCACTTT; CDR3aa: CASRWTYNSPLHF; j_gene: TRBJ1-6; v_gene: TRBV19; d_gene: .; abundance: once
CDR3nt: TGTGCCAGCAGTTACTCAACAGGGGGCGAGACCCAGTACTTC; CDR3aa: CASSYSTGGETQYF; j_gene: TRBJ2-5; v_gene: TRBV6-5; d_gene: TRBD1; abundance: once
CDR3nt: TGCGCCAGCAGATCGACCGGGACAGAGAGCGATGGCTACACCTTC; CDR3aa: CASRSTGTESDGYTF; j_gene: TRBJ1-2; v_gene: TRBV5-1; d_gene: TRBD1; abundance: .
CDR3nt: TGTGCCAGCAGACCCACAGGGGGGTACGAGCAGTACTTC; CDR3aa: CASRPTGGYEQYF; j_gene: TRBJ2-7; v_gene: TRBV2; d_gene: TRBD1; abundance: .
CDR3nt: TGTGCCAGTAGTATCACAGTCGGCCAGCCCCAGCATTTT; CDR3aa: CASSITVGQPQHF; j_gene: TRBJ1-5; v_gene: TRBV19; d_gene: .; abundance: .
CDR3nt: TGTGCCAGCAGCGTGGGGACAGGGGTGAGAAAACTGTTTTTT; CDR3aa: CASSVGTGVRKLFF; j_gene: TRBJ1-4; v_gene: TRBV5-5; d_gene: TRBD1; abundance: .
CDR3nt: TGTGCCAGCAGTTACTCAACAGGGAAAGATACGCAGTATTTT; CDR3aa: CASSYSTGKDTQYF; j_gene: TRBJ2-3; v_gene: TRBV6-5; d_gene: .; abundance: .
CDR3nt: TGTGCCAGCAGTTACGAGGGAAACTATGGCTACACCTTC; CDR3aa: CASSYEGNYGYTF; j_gene: TRBJ1-2; v_gene: TRBV6-5; d_gene: .; abundance: few